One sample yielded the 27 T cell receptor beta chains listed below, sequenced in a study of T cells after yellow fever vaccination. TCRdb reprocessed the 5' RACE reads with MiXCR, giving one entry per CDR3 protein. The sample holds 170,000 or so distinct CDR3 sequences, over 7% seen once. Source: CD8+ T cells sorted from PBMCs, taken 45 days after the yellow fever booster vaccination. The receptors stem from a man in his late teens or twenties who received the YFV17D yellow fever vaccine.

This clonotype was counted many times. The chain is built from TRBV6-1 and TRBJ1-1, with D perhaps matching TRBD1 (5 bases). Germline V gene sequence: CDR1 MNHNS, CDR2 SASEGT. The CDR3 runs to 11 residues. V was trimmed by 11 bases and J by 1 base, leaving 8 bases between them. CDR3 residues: CAGGPNTEAFF. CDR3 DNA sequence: TGTGCCGGGGGACCGAACACTGAAGCTTTCTTT.

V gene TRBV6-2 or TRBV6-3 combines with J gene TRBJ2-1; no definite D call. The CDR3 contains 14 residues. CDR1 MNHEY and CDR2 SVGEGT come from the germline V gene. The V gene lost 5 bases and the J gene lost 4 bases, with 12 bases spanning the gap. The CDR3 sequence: CASSRLAPYNEQFF. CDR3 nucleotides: TGTGCCAGCAGTCGCCTTGCGCCTTACAATGAGCAGTTCTTC.

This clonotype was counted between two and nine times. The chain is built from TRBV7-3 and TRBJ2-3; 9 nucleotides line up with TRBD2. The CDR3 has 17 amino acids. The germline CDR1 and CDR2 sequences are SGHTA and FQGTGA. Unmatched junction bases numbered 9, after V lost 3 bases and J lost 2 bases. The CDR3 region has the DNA TGTGCCAGCAGCTTGCCCTTAGCGGGGGAGCCCACAGATACGCAGTATTTT. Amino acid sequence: CASSLPLAGEPTDTQYF.

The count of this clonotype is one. The CDR3 bases are TGTGCCAGGCAAATAACCGGGACAGGGTCCCCGAAGCCTTATGGCTACACCTTC. Residues: CARQITGTGSPKPYGYTF. The chain uses TRBV2 and TRBJ1-2; 9 bases line up with TRBD1. The CDR3 has 18 residues. Germline CDR1 SNHLY, CDR2 FYNNEI. V lost 9 bases to trimming and J lost 5 bases; unmatched junction nucleotides: 22.

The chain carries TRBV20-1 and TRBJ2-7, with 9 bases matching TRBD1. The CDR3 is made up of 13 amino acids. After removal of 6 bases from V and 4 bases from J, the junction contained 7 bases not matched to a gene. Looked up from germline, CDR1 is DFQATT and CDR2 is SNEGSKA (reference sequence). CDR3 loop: CSARTGQGYEQYV. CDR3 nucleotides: TGCAGTGCGAGGACGGGACAGGGATACGAGCAGTACGTC.

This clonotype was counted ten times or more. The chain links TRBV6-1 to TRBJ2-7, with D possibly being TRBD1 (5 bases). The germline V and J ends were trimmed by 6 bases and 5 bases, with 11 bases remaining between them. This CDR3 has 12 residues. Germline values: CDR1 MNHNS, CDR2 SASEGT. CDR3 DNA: TGTGCCAGCAGCGCCAACAGGAACGAGCAGTACTTC. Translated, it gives CASSANRNEQYF.

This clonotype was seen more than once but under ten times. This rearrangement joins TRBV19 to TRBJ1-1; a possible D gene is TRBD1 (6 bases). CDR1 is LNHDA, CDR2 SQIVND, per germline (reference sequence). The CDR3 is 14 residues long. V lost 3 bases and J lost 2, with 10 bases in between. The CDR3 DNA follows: TGTGCCAGTAGTATTGCAGGGGCCAACACTGAAGCTTTCTTT. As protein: CASSIAGANTEAFF.

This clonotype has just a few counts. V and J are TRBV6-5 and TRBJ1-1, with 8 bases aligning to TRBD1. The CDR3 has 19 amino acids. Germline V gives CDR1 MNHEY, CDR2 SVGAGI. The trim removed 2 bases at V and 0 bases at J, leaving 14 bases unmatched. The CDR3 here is CASSYRVPGQVVMNTEAFF. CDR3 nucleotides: TGTGCCAGCAGTTACCGGGTACCGGGACAGGTAGTCATGAACACTGAAGCTTTCTTT.

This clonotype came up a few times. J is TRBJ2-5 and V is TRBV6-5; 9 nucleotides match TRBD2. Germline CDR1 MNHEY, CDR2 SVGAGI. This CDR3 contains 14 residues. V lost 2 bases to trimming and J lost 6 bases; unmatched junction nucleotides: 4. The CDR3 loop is CASSYAGGGQTQYF. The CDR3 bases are TGTGCCAGCAGTTACGCGGGGGGGGGCCAGACCCAGTACTTC.

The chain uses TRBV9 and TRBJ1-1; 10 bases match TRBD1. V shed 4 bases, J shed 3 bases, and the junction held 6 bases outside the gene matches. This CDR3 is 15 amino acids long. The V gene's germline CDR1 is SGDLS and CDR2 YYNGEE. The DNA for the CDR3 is TGTGCCAGCAGCATAGACAGGGGGCAGGACACTGAAGCTTTCTTT. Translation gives CASSIDRGQDTEAFF.

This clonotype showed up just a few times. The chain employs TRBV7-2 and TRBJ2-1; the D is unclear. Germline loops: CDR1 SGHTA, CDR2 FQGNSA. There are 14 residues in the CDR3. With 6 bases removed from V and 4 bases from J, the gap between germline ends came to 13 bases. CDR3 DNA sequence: TGTGCCAGCAGTCCGTATTCAGGTTACAATGAGCAGTTCTTC. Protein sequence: CASSPYSGYNEQFF.

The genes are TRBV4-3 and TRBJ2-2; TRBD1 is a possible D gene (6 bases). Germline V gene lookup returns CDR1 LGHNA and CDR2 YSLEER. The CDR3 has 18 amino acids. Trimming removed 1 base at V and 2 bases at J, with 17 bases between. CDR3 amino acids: CASSQAWTWGRNTGELFF. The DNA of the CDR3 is TGCGCCAGCAGCCAAGCTTGGACCTGGGGGCGAAACACCGGGGAGCTGTTTTTT.

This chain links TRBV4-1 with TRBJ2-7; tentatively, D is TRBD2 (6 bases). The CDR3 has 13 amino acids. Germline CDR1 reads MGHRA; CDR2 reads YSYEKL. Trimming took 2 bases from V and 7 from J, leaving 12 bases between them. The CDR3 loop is CASSQISGEEQYF. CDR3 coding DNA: TGCGCCAGCAGCCAAATTTCGGGGGAAGAGCAGTACTTC.

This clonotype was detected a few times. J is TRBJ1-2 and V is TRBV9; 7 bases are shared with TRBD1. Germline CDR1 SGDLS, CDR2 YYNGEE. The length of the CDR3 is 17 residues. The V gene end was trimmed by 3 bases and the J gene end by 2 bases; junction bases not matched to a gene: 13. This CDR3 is CASSATGDGEGNYGYTF. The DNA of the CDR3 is TGTGCCAGCAGCGCCACAGGGGACGGGGAGGGAAACTATGGCTACACCTTC.

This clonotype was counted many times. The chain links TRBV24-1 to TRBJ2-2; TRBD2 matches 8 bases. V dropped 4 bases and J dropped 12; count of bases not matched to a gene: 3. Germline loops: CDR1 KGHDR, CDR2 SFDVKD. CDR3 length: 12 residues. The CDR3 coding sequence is TGTGCCACCAGTGACTCGGGGGGGAAGCTGTTTTTT. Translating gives CATSDSGGKLFF.

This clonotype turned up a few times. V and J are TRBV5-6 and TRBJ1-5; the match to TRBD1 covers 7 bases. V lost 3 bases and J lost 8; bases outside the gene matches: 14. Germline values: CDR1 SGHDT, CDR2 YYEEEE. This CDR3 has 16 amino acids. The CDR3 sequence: CASSWGMAGGREPQHF. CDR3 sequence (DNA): TGTGCCAGCAGCTGGGGGATGGCAGGGGGTAGGGAGCCCCAGCATTTT.

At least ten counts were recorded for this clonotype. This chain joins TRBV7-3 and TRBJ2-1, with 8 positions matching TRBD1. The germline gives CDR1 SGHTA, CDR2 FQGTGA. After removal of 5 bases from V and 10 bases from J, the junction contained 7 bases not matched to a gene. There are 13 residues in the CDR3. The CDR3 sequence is CASSPGQGNEQFF. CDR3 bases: TGTGCCAGCAGCCCCGGACAGGGAAACGAGCAGTTCTTC.

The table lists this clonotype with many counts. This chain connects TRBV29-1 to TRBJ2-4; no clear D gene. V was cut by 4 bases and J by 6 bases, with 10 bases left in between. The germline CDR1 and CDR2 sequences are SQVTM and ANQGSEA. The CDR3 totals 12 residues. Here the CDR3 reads CSVVVRLNIQYF. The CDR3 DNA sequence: TGCAGCGTTGTTGTCCGTTTAAACATTCAGTACTTC.

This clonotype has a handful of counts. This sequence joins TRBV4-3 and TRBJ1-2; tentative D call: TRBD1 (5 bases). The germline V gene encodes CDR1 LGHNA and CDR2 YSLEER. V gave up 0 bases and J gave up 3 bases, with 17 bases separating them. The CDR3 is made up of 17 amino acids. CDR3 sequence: CASSQDRTRGEDYGYTF. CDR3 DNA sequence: TGCGCCAGCAGCCAAGATCGGACACGCGGGGAGGACTATGGCTACACCTTC.

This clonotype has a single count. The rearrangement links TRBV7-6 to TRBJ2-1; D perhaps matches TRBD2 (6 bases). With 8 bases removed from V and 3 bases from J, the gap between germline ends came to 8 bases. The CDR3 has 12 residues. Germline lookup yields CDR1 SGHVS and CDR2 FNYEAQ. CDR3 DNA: TGTGCCAGCTCGACTAGCTACAATGAGCAGTTCTTC. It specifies CASSTSYNEQFF.

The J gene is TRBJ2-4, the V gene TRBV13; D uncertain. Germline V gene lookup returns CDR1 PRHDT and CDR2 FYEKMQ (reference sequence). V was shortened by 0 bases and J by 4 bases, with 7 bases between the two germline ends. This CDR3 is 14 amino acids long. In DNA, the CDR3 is TGTGCCAGCAGCTTAGGGGGGTCTAAAAACATTCAGTACTTC. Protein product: CASSLGGSKNIQYF.

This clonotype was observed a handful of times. The chain's CDR3 is CASSHGVGSEQFF. For the CDR3, the DNA is TGTGCCAGCAGTCATGGCGTGGGTAGCGAGCAGTTCTTC. The V gene is TRBV6-2 or TRBV6-3, the J gene TRBJ2-1; D gene unclear. Per the germline V gene, CDR1 is MNHEY and CDR2 is SVGEGT. The germline V and J ends were trimmed by 5 bases and 10 bases, with 15 bases remaining between them. The CDR3 runs to 13 residues.

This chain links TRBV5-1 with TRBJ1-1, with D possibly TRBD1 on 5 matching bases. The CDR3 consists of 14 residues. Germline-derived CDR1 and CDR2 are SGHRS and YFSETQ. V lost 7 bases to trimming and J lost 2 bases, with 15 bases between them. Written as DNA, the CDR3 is TGCGCCAGCTTCGACAGTAAAGGTAACACTGAAGCTTTCTTT. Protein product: CASFDSKGNTEAFF. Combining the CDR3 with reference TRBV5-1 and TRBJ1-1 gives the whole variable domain KAGVTQTPRYLIKTRGQQVTLSCSPISGHRSVSWYQQTPGQGLQFLFEYFSETQRNKGNFPGRFSGRQFSNSRSEMNVSTLELGDSALYLCASFDSKGNTEAFFGQGTRLTVV.

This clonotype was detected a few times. CDR3 amino acids: CASSLLGGLTEQFF. Here the CDR3 DNA reads TGTGCCAGCAGTTTACTGGGAGGTCTCACTGAGCAGTTCTTC. The genes are TRBV27 and TRBJ2-1, with D perhaps matching TRBD2 (6 bases). V lost 2 bases to trimming and J lost 9 bases, with 14 bases between them. This CDR3 spans 14 amino acids. Germline lookup yields CDR1 MNHEY and CDR2 SMNVEV (reference sequence).

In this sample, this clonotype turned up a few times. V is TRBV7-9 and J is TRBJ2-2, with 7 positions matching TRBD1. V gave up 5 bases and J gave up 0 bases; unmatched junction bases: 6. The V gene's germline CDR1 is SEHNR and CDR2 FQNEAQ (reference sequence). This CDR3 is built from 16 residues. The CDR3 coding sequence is TGTGCCAGCAGCCCCCGGGACAGAGCGAACACCGGGGAGCTGTTTTTT. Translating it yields CASSPRDRANTGELFF. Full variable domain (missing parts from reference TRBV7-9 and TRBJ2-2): DTGVSQNPRHKITKRGQNVTFRCDPISEHNRLYWYRQTLGQGPEFLTYFQNEAQLEKSRLLSDRFSAERPKGSFSTLEIQRTEQGDSAMYLCASSPRDRANTGELFFGEGSRLTVL.

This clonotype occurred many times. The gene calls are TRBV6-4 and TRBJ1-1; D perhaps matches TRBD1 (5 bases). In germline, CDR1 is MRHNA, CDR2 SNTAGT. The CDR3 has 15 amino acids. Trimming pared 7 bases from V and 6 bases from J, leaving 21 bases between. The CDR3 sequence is CASKAQEEGAAEAFF. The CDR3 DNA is TGTGCCAGCAAAGCACAGGAGGAAGGGGCCGCTGAAGCTTTCTTT.

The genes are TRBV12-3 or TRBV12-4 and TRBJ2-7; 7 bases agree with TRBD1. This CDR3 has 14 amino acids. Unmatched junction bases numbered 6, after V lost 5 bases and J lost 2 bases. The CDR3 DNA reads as TGTGCCAGCAGTGCGTCAGGGGGACCCTACGAGCAGTACGTC. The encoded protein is CASSASGGPYEQYV.